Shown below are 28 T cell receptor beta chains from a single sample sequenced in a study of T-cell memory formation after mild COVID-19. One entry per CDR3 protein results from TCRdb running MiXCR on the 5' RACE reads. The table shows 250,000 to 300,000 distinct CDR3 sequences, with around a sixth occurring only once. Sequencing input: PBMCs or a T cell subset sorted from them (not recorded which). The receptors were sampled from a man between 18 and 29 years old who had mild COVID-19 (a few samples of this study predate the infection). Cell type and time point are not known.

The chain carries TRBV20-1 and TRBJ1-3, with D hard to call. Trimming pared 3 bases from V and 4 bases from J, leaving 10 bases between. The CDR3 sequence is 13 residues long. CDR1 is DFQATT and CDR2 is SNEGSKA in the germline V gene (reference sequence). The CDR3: CSARGVSGNTIYF. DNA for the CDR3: TGCAGTGCTAGGGGTGTATCGGGAAACACCATATATTTT.

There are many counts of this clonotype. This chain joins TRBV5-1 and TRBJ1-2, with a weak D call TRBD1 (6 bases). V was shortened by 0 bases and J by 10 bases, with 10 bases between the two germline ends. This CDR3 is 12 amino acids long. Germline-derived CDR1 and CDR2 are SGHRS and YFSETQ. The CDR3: CASSLGGRDYTF. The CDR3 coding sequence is TGCGCCAGCAGCTTGGGGGGGCGAGACTACACCTTC.

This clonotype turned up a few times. The CDR3 is CSARSWRESTDTQYF. DNA of the CDR3: TGCAGTGCTAGAAGCTGGCGGGAGAGCACAGATACGCAGTATTTT. The chain joins TRBV20-1 to TRBJ2-3, with 7 bases fitting TRBD2. The CDR3 totals 15 residues. CDR1 DFQATT and CDR2 SNEGSKA come from the germline V gene (reference sequence). Trimming cost V 2 bases and J 0 bases; bases outside gene matches: 5.

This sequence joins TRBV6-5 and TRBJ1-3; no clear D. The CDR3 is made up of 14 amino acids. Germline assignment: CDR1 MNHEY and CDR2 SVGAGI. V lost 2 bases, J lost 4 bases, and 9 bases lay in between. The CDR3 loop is CASSYHSSGNTIYF. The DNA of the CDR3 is TGTGCCAGCAGTTACCACAGTTCAGGAAACACCATATATTTT.

The CDR3 protein is CASSFVFPEKSSYNSPLHF. The CDR3 DNA reads TGTGCCAGCAGTTTTGTGTTTCCAGAAAAGAGCTCCTATAATTCACCCCTCCACTTT. The chain couples TRBV12-3 or TRBV12-4 to TRBJ1-6; D gene ambiguous. CDR3 size: 19 residues. Deletions cut 3 bases from V and 0 bases from J, with 18 bases between.

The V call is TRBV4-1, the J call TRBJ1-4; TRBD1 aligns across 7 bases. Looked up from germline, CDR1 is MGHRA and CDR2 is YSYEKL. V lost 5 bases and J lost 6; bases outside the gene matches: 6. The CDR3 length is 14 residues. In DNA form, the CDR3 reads TGCGCCAGCAGCTTAGGAACAGGGGATGAAAAACTGTTTTTT. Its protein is CASSLGTGDEKLFF.

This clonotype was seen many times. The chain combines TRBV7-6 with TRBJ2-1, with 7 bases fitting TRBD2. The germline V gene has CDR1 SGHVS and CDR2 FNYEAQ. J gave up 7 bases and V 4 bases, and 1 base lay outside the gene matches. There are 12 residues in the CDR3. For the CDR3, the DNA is TGTGCCAGCAGCTCCGGGGGGAATGAGCAGTTCTTC. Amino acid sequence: CASSSGGNEQFF.

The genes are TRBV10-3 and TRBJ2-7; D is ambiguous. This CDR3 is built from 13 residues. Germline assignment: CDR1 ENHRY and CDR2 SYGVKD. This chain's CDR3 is CALSESMGYEQYV. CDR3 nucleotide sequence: TGTGCCCTCAGTGAGTCGATGGGCTACGAGCAGTACGTC.

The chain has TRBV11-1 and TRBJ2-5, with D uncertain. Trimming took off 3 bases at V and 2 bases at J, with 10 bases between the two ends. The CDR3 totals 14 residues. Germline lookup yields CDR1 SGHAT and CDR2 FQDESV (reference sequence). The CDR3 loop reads CASSFWAEQETQYF. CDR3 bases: TGTGCCAGCAGCTTCTGGGCGGAACAAGAGACCCAGTACTTC. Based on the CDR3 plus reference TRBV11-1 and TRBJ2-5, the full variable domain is EAEVAQSPRYKITEKSQAVAFWCDPISGHATLYWYRQILGQGPELLVQFQDESVVDDSQLPKDRFSAERLKGVDSTLKIQPAELGDSAMYLCASSFWAEQETQYFGPGTRLLVL.

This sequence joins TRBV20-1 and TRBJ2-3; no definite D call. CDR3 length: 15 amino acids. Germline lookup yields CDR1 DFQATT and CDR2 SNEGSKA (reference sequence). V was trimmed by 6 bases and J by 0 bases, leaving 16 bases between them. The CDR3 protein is CSAHSDSTSTDTQYF. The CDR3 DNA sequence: TGCAGTGCCCATTCCGACTCAACTAGCACAGATACGCAGTATTTT.

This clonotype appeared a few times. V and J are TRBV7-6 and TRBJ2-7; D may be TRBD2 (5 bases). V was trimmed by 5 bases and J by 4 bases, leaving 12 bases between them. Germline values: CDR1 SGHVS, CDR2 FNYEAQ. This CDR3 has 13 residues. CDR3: CASSPTTGYEQYF. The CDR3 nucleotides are TGTGCCAGCAGCCCTACCACGGGGTACGAGCAGTACTTC.

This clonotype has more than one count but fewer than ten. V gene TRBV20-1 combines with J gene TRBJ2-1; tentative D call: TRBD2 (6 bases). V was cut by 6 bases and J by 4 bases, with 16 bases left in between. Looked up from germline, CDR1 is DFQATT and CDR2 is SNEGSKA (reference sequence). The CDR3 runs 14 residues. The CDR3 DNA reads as TGCAGTGCGCTTGGGACTGGCTCTTACAATGAGCAGTTCTTC. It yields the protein CSALGTGSYNEQFF.

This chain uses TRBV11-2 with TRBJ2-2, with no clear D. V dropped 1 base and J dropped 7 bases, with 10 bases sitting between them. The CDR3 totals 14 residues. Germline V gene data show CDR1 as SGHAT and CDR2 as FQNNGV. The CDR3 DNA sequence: TGTGCCAGCAGCTTAGGGGCCACCGGCGGGGAGCTGTTTTTT. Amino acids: CASSLGATGGELFF.

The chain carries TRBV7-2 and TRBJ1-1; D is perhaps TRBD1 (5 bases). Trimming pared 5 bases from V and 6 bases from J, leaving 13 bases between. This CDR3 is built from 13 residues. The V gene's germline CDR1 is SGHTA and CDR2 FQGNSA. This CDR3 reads CASSPERGAEAFF. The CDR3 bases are TGTGCCAGCAGCCCTGAAAGGGGAGCTGAAGCTTTCTTT.

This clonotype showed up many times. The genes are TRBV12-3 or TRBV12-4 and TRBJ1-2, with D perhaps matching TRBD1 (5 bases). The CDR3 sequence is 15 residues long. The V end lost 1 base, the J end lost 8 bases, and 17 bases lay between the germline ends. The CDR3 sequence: CASSLGSPRGWGYTF. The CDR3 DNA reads TGTGCCAGCAGTTTAGGGTCGCCTAGGGGTTGGGGCTACACCTTC.

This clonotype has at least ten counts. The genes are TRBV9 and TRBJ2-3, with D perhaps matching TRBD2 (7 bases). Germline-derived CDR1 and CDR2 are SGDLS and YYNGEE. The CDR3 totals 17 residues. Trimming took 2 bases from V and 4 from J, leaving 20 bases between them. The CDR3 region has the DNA TGTGCCAGCAGCGTGGGGGGGGCGCTCCCCGGGGCAGATACGCAGTATTTT. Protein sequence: CASSVGGALPGADTQYF.

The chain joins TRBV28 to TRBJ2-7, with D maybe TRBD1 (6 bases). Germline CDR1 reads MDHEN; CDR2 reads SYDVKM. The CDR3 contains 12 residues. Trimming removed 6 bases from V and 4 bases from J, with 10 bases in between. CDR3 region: CASSRQGYEQYV. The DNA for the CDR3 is TGTGCCAGCAGCCGTCAGGGGTACGAGCAGTACGTC.

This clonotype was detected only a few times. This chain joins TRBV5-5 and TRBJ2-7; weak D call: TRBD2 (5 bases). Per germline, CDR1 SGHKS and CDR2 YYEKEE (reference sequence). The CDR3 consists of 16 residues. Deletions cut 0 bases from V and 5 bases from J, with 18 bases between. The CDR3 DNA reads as TGTGCCAGCAGCTTGGCTAGCCTTCCACCGTTGGACGAGCAGTACTTC. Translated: CASSLASLPPLDEQYF.

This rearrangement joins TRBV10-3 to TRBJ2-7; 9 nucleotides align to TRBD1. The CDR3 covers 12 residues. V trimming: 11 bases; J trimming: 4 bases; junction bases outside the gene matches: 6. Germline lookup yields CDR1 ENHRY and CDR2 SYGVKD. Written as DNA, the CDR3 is TGTGCCTCCGCCGGACAGGGGTACGAGCAGTACTTC. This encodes CASAGQGYEQYF.

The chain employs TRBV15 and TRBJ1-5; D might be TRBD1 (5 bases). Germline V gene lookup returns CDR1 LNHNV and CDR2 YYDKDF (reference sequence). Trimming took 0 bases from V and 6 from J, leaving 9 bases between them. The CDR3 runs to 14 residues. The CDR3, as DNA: TGTGCCACCAGCAGAGACAGGGTGGGTCAGCCCCAGCATTTT. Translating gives CATSRDRVGQPQHF.

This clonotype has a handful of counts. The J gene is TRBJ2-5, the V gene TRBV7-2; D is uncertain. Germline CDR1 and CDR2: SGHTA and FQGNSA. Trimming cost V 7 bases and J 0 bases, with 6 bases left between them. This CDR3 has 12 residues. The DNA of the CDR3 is TGTGCCAGCACCGCCAACCAAGAGACCCAGTACTTC. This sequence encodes CASTANQETQYF.

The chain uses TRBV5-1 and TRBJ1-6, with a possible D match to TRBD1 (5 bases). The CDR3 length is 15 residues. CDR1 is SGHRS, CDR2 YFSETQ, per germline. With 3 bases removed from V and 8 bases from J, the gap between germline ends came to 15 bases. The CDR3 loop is CASSSASRGDSPLHF. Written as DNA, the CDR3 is TGCGCCAGCAGCTCGGCAAGTCGGGGGGATTCACCCCTCCACTTT.

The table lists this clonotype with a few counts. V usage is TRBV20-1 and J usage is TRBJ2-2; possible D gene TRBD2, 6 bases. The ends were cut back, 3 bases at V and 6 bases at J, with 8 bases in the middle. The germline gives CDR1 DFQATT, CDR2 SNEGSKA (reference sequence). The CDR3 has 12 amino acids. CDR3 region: CSARGEAGELFF. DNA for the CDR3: TGCAGTGCTAGGGGGGAGGCCGGGGAGCTGTTTTTT.

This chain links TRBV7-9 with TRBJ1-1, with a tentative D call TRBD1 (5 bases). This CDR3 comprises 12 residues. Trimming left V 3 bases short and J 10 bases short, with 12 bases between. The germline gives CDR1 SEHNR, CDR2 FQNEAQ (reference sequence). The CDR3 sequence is CASSFETGGAFF. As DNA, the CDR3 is TGTGCCAGCAGCTTCGAAACGGGGGGAGCTTTCTTT.

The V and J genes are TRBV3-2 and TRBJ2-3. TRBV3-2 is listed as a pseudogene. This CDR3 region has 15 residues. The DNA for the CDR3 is TGTGCCAGCAGCCAAGATAGGAAGGGCACAGATACGCAGTATTTT. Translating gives CASSQDRKGTDTQYF.

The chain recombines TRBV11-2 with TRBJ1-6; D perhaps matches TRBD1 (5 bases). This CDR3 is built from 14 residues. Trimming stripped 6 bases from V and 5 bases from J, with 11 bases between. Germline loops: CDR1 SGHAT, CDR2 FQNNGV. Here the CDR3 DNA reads TGTGCCAGCAGTCGACAGAGAGATAATTCACCCCTCCACTTT. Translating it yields CASSRQRDNSPLHF.

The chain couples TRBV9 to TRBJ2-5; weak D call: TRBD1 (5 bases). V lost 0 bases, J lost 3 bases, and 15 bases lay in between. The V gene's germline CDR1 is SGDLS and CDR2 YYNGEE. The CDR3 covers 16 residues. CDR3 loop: CASSVGLRTGEETQYF. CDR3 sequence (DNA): TGTGCCAGCAGCGTAGGCCTCCGAACAGGAGAAGAGACCCAGTACTTC.

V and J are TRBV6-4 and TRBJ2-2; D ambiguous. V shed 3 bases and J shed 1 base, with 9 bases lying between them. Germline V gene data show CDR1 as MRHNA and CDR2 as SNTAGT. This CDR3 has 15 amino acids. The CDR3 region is CASSEHIQNTGELFF. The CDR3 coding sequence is TGTGCCAGCAGTGAACATATCCAGAACACCGGGGAGCTGTTTTTT.